These 12 T cell receptor beta chains came from one sample sequenced in a study of blood T cell repertoires in COVID-19. This table comes from immunoSEQ multiplex PCR, and its TCRdb copy is limited to in-frame clones, with some not included. Of 65,000 or so clones listed, about nine tenths are singletons. Sequenced: peripheral blood. The receptor source for this set is a man aged 55-75 years with acute or convalescent COVID-19.

This chain joins TRBV7-6 and TRBJ1-6, with a weak D call TRBD1 (5 bases). CDR1 is SGHVS, CDR2 FNYEAQ, per germline. CDR3 length: 17 amino acids. The V end lost 1 base, the J end lost 9 bases, and 19 bases lay between the germline ends. CDR3 region: CASSLDGGGARRSPLHF. CDR3 bases: TGTGCCAGCAGCTTAGATGGGGGAGGAGCGAGACGTTCACCCCTCCACTTT.

The chain is built from TRBV3-1 (or the pseudogene TRBV3-2) and TRBJ2-3; TRBD2 aligns across 7 bases. The CDR3 has 15 residues. Germline-derived CDR1 and CDR2 are LGHDT and YNNKEL (reference sequence). Trimming cost V 4 bases and J 3 bases; bases outside gene matches: 7. The CDR3 DNA reads TGTGCCAGCAGCCTTCAGGGAGGGGTAACAGATACGCAGTATTTT. It codes for CASSLQGGVTDTQYF.

The gene calls are TRBV6-6 and TRBJ1-3, with TRBD1 matching over 8 bases. The length of the CDR3 is 16 residues. V gave up 5 bases and J gave up 2 bases; unmatched junction bases: 8. Per the germline V gene, CDR1 is MNHNY and CDR2 is SVGAGI (reference sequence). Written as DNA, the CDR3 is TGTGCCAGCAGTCCCGGGACAGGACTACCTGGAAACACCATATATTTT. Its translation is CASSPGTGLPGNTIYF.

The rearrangement joins TRBV5-1 to TRBJ1-4; 10 bases map to TRBD1. The germline gives CDR1 SGHRS, CDR2 YFSETQ. V shed 3 bases and J 8 bases; nucleotides not matched to a gene: 7. The CDR3 consists of 15 residues. The CDR3 protein is CASSWTGTGDEKLFF. The CDR3 region has the DNA TGCGCCAGCAGCTGGACCGGGACAGGGGACGAAAAACTGTTTTTT.

The chain is built from TRBV9 and TRBJ2-2; TRBD2 aligns across 7 bases. After removal of 2 bases from V and 3 bases from J, the junction contained 4 bases not matched to a gene. The CDR3 consists of 15 residues. The germline V gene encodes CDR1 SGDLS and CDR2 YYNGEE. The CDR3 region has the DNA TGTGCCAGCAGCGTGGGGGACTACCACACCGGGGAGCTGTTTTTT. Translating it yields CASSVGDYHTGELFF.

The V gene is TRBV19, the J gene TRBJ1-1; D is possibly TRBD1 (5 bases). The CDR3 has 14 amino acids. Germline V gene sequence: CDR1 LNHDA, CDR2 SQIVND (reference sequence). V was clipped by 4 bases and J by 1 base, with 10 bases between them. The CDR3 nucleotides read TGTGCCAGTAGTAGGGGGGAGGAGAACACTGAAGCTTTCTTT. Its translation is CASSRGEENTEAFF.

This clone was observed once. The J gene is TRBJ1-3, the V gene TRBV7-2; TRBD1 might be the D (5 bases). The germline gives CDR1 SGHTA, CDR2 FQGNSA. The CDR3 has 16 residues. Between the trimmed V and J ends, which lost 5 bases and 0 bases, there was a span of 14 bases. The CDR3 loop reads CASSERQSFSGNTIYF. For the CDR3, the DNA is TGTGCCAGCAGCGAGAGACAGAGTTTCTCTGGAAACACCATATATTTT. The full variable domain, in which reference TRBV7-2 and TRBJ1-3 provide the parts outside the CDR3, is GAGVSQSPSNKVTEKGKDVELRCDPISGHTALYWYRQSLGQGLEFLIYFQGNSAPDKSGLPSDRFSAERTGGSVSTLTIQRTQQEDSAVYLCASSERQSFSGNTIYFGEGSWLTVV.

This sequence joins TRBV5-6 and TRBJ2-7; D not certain. CDR1 is SGHDT, CDR2 YYEEEE, per germline. Trimming took off 3 bases at V and 4 bases at J, with 5 bases between the two ends. This CDR3 has 11 amino acids. The CDR3 loop is CASSYAYEQYF. For the CDR3, the DNA is TGTGCCAGCAGCTACGCGTACGAGCAGTACTTC.

This clone was counted once. The chain couples TRBV5-4 to TRBJ1-1; D unclear. The CDR3 totals 16 residues. Deletions cut 1 base from V and 3 bases from J, with 16 bases between. The germline CDR1 and CDR2 sequences are SGHNT and YYREEE (reference sequence). The CDR3: CASSLISSGGHTEAFF. The CDR3 DNA reads TGTGCCAGCAGCTTGATTTCCTCCGGAGGGCACACTGAAGCTTTCTTT.

V usage is TRBV6-6 and J usage is TRBJ1-1; D is possibly TRBD1 (6 bases). In germline, CDR1 is MNHNY, CDR2 SVGAGI (reference sequence). The V gene lost 5 bases and the J gene lost 4 bases, with 23 bases spanning the gap. This CDR3 has 17 amino acids. This CDR3 is CASSPGQRGTRTTEAFF. CDR3 nucleotides: TGTGCCAGCAGTCCCGGGCAGAGGGGGACGCGAACCACTGAAGCTTTCTTT.

The rearrangement uses TRBV11-2 and TRBJ2-5; D may be TRBD2 (5 bases). V lost 5 bases and J lost 5, with 15 bases in between. There are 14 residues in the CDR3. Germline V gene data show CDR1 as SGHAT and CDR2 as FQNNGV. The CDR3 nucleotides read TGTGCCAGCAGCCCCCGGGGAAGAGGGGAGACCCAGTACTTC. It codes for CASSPRGRGETQYF.

The rearrangement links TRBV5-1 to TRBJ1-2; D perhaps matches TRBD1 (6 bases). The CDR3 sequence is 15 residues long. The germline CDR1 and CDR2 sequences are SGHRS and YFSETQ. Trimming left V 4 bases short and J 1 base short, with 14 bases between. CDR3 in DNA: TGCGCCAGCAGCCCAGGACAGCGCAATAACTATGGCTACACCTTC. Its translation is CASSPGQRNNYGYTF.